The following is a T cell receptor (beta chain) sequence with its context. Its antigen is as yet unknown. Lacking the conserved final phenylalanine or tryptophan, this CDR3 likely reflects a read error. PBMCs were isolated from an approximately 10 ml sample of fresh peripheral blood. The CDR3 length is 19 residues. CDR1 is SGHVS, CDR2 FNYEAQ, per germline. With V trimmed by 2 bases and J by 0 bases, 11 bases remained unmatched. RNA transcripts were the template, and TCR beta CDR3 regions were amplified from them. RT-PCR was first run with HTBI primers, then multiplex PCR in a second round. TCRdb reanalysed the multiplex PCR reads using MiXCR and keeps one entry per CDR3 protein. The sample lists over 45,000 distinct CDR3 sequences, 50% seen once, with under 30% in the top ten. This sample is part of a study of Graves' ophthalmopathy and Graves' hyperthyroidism. Across the whole study: Peripheral blood was gathered at first diagnosis, ahead of any treatment whatsoever.

General study points: Most expanded thyroid clonotypes above 0.001 frequency also appeared in blood.

This sequence joins TRBV7-6 and TRBJ2-3, with 10 bases lining up with TRBD2. The receptor comes from an adult man with Graves' ophthalmopathy. Sequencing was performed on peripheral blood. The CDR3 DNA reads TGTGCCAGCAGCTTAAACCCCAGCGGGAGGGAAAGGAGCACAGATACGCAGTATTTG. This codes for CASSLNPSGRERSTDTQYL.